This T cell receptor (beta chain) was recorded in a study of OX40 agonist ivuxolimab in advanced cancers. Study conclusions and caveats: By week 6 at 0.1 to 3.0 mg/kg, blood CD4+ and CD8+ T cells had expanded clonally.

TCRdb keeps only in-frame clones here, not all; method: immunoSEQ multiplex PCR. Of around 83,000 clones listed, approximately 85% were seen once; the top ten hold about 3.8%. This clone was detected once. Antigen specificity is unknown. On cycle 4 day 1 and cycle 7 day 1, as well as at baseline, blood was sampled. The sample consisted of CD4+ or CD8+ T cells sorted from blood, taken in a trial of the OX40 agonist ivuxolimab. The receptor was isolated from an adult with an advanced solid tumor such as melanoma, head and neck, liver or kidney cancer.

The CDR3 bases are TGTGCCAGCAGCTTCCTGACAGGGGTTGGGGCCAACGTCCTGACTTTC. Translating gives CASSFLTGVGANVLTF. The gene calls are TRBV7-8 and TRBJ2-6; TRBD1 agrees at 8 bases. Germline values: CDR1 SGHVS, CDR2 FQNEAQ. The CDR3 totals 16 residues. Trimming took 3 bases from V and 3 from J; bases not matched to a gene: 4. The full variable domain, rest sourced from reference TRBV7-8 and TRBJ2-6, is GAGVSQSPRYKVAKRGQDVALRCDPISGHVSLFWYQQALGQGPEFLTYFQNEAQLDKSGLPSDRFFAERPEGSVSTLKIQRTQQEDSAVYLCASSFLTGVGANVLTFGAGSRLTVL.